The entry below gives a single T cell receptor beta chain sequence along with its context. This record comes from a study of CD8 T cells in Susac syndrome. Turning to the study itself: The sequenced Susac syndrome patients comprised six with active disease and fewer than ten in remission.

An amount of RNA that ranged from roughly 0.45 to 1 ug was reverse transcribed with random hexamers. TCRdb passed the immunoSEQ multiplex PCR reads through MiXCR, listing each CDR3 protein once. The sample records some 94,000 distinct CDR3 sequences, roughly 94% being singletons. Trimming shortened V by 1 base and J by 2 bases, and 10 bases separated the two germline ends. The CDR3 totals 14 residues. CDR1 is DFQATT, CDR2 SNEGSKA, per germline (reference sequence). The authors negatively isolated CD8+ and CD4+ T cells and FACS-enriched TEMRA cells. The chain uses TRBV20-1 and TRBJ2-3, with unresolved D. Material for sequencing was CD4+ T cells from PBMCs. The sequence was collected from a human donor with Susac syndrome. CDR3 loop: CSARGPTVTDTQYF. The CDR3 DNA follows: TGCAGTGCTAGAGGTCCGACGGTCACAGATACGCAGTATTTT.